Presented here are 22 T cell receptor beta chains from one specimen sequenced in a study of blood T cell repertoires in COVID-19. Repertoires were generated with immunoSEQ multiplex PCR, while TCRdb's copy carries only in-frame clones and drops some. The sample yields 250,000 to 300,000 clones, about 90% seen once. The source material was peripheral blood. The source of these receptors is an older woman with COVID-19, enrolled during active disease.

J is TRBJ1-2 and V is TRBV10-3; TRBD1 matches at 7 bases. The ends lost 5 bases at V and 3 bases at J; junction bases unmatched: 3. The CDR3 is made up of 13 amino acids. The germline gives CDR1 ENHRY, CDR2 SYGVKD. As DNA, the CDR3 is TGTGCCATCAGTAAGGGGGCGGACTATGGCTACACCTTC. This encodes CAISKGADYGYTF.

This chain links TRBV9 with TRBJ2-5; weak D call: TRBD2 (7 bases). In germline, CDR1 is SGDLS, CDR2 YYNGEE. The CDR3 has 15 amino acids. Trimming took off 0 bases at V and 5 bases at J, with 14 bases between the two ends. The CDR3 region is CASSVARGGWETQYF. The CDR3 coding sequence is TGTGCCAGCAGCGTAGCTAGGGGGGGATGGGAGACCCAGTACTTC.

This clone was counted between two and nine times. V is TRBV6-6 and J is TRBJ1-2, with a possible D match to TRBD1 (6 bases). Germline assignment: CDR1 MNHNY and CDR2 SVGAGI (reference sequence). The CDR3 covers 13 residues. The V end lost 7 bases, the J end lost 3 bases, and 12 bases lay between the germline ends. The CDR3 here is CASTGGAYYGYTF. The CDR3 region has the DNA TGTGCCAGCACGGGGGGGGCTTACTATGGCTACACCTTC.

This chain joins TRBV5-1 and TRBJ2-3; 8 nucleotides line up with TRBD2. This CDR3 is 16 amino acids long. In germline, CDR1 is SGHRS, CDR2 YFSETQ. V was pared by 0 bases and J by 2 bases, with 5 bases of the junction left unmatched. CDR3 residues: CASSLERGTNTDTQYF. The CDR3 DNA reads as TGCGCCAGCAGCTTGGAGCGGGGGACGAACACAGATACGCAGTATTTT. The full variable domain, rest sourced from reference TRBV5-1 and TRBJ2-3, is KAGVTQTPRYLIKTRGQQVTLSCSPISGHRSVSWYQQTPGQGLQFLFEYFSETQRNKGNFPGRFSGRQFSNSRSEMNVSTLELGDSALYLCASSLERGTNTDTQYFGPGTRLTVL.

The chain uses TRBV30 and TRBJ1-1; 11 bases are a match to TRBD1. Germline V gene data show CDR1 as GTSNPN and CDR2 as SVGIG (reference sequence). V gave up 3 bases and J gave up 6 bases; unmatched junction bases: 6. The CDR3 totals 14 residues. CDR3 in DNA: TGTGCCTGGAGCAGGACAGGGGGCTCGGCTGAAGCTTTCTTT. Encoded protein: CAWSRTGGSAEAFF.

This clone showed up just a few times. Different DNA sequences within this sample yield the same CDR3. The chain carries TRBV5-4 and TRBJ2-1, with D unclear. Between the trimmed V and J ends, which lost 3 bases and 5 bases, there was a span of 3 bases. This CDR3 has 11 amino acids. Germline assignment: CDR1 SGHNT and CDR2 YYREEE (reference sequence). CDR3 residues: CASSSNNEQFF. In nucleotides, the CDR3 is TGTGCCAGCAGCTCTAACAATGAGCAGTTCTTC.

The J gene is TRBJ1-3, the V gene TRBV6-4; D is possibly TRBD1 (5 bases). With 7 bases removed from V and 0 bases from J, the gap between germline ends came to 13 bases. The germline gives CDR1 MRHNA, CDR2 SNTAGT. The CDR3 runs to 15 residues. Here the CDR3 reads CASIQTGHSGNTIYF. Here the CDR3 DNA reads TGTGCCAGCATACAAACAGGTCACTCTGGAAACACCATATATTTT.

The chain is built from TRBV3-1 (or the pseudogene TRBV3-2) and TRBJ2-7; 7 nucleotides line up with TRBD2. The CDR3 extends over 13 amino acids. V shed 6 bases, J shed 5 bases, and the junction held 7 bases outside the gene matches. CDR1 is LGHDT, CDR2 YNNKEL, per germline (reference sequence). The CDR3 is CASRGGGLHEQYF. The CDR3 DNA sequence: TGTGCCAGCAGGGGCGGGGGACTACACGAGCAGTACTTC.

The J gene is TRBJ1-6, the V gene TRBV7-9; D gene unclear. Germline V CDR1 and CDR2: SEHNR, FQNEAQ (reference sequence). CDR3 length: 15 amino acids. V lost 1 base and J lost 7, with 11 bases in between. The chain's CDR3 is CASSLDRLLNSPLHF. CDR3 sequence (DNA): TGTGCCAGCAGCTTAGACCGCCTTCTAAATTCACCCCTCCACTTT.

This clone was seen more than once but under ten times. The chain is built from TRBV27 and TRBJ1-2; D uncertain. Germline values: CDR1 MNHEY, CDR2 SMNVEV (reference sequence). The CDR3 has 14 amino acids. The germline V and J ends were trimmed by 1 base and 2 bases, with 8 bases remaining between them. This CDR3 is CASSLFEGNYGYTF. The CDR3, as DNA: TGTGCCAGCAGTTTATTCGAGGGCAACTATGGCTACACCTTC.

This chain links TRBV3-1 (or the pseudogene TRBV3-2) with TRBJ2-1, with 11 bases matching TRBD2. This CDR3 comprises 15 residues. Germline V CDR1 and CDR2: LGHDT, YNNKEL (reference sequence). The junction had 2 bases not matched to a gene; V was cut back by 4 bases and J by 3 bases. CDR3 coding DNA: TGTGCCAGCAGCCCCGGGACTAGCGGCTACAATGAGCAGTTCTTC. Translated, it gives CASSPGTSGYNEQFF.

The chain joins TRBV10-2 to TRBJ2-1; TRBD2 matches at 7 bases. The CDR3 has 15 amino acids. The junction had 5 bases not matched to a gene; V was cut back by 6 bases and J by 0 bases. Per germline, CDR1 WSHSY and CDR2 SAAADI. CDR3 in DNA: TGCGCCAGCAGAGGAGCGGGGATCTCCTACAATGAGCAGTTCTTC. Its protein product is CASRGAGISYNEQFF.

V and J are TRBV4-2 and TRBJ2-3; 7 positions match TRBD2. The CDR3 runs to 16 residues. Losses at the gene ends were 4 bases for V and 6 bases for J; bases not matched to a gene: 13. Germline CDR1 LGHNA, CDR2 YNFKEQ. CDR3 region: CASSLIEGTTGDTQYF. The CDR3 nucleotides are TGTGCCAGCAGCCTCATTGAGGGGACTACCGGCGATACGCAGTATTTT.

The chain uses TRBV7-2 and TRBJ1-2; D is possibly TRBD1 (5 bases). V lost 1 base to trimming and J lost 1 base, with 10 bases between them. The CDR3 runs 15 residues. Germline loops: CDR1 SGHTA, CDR2 FQGNSA. The CDR3 loop is CASSLEPGRNYGYTF. The CDR3 nucleotides read TGTGCCAGCAGCTTAGAGCCAGGGCGTAACTATGGCTACACCTTC.

This clone has only one observation. The rearrangement uses TRBV7-2 and TRBJ2-5, with no clear D. This CDR3 region has 14 residues. The germline gives CDR1 SGHTA, CDR2 FQGNSA. Trimming cost V 1 base and J 5 bases, with 11 bases left between them. CDR3 region: CASSLGLPGETQYF. For the CDR3, the DNA is TGTGCCAGCAGCTTAGGCTTGCCCGGGGAGACCCAGTACTTC.

The chain employs TRBV7-9 and TRBJ1-1, with D perhaps TRBD1 (6 bases). The CDR3 loop spans 13 amino acids. Germline lookup yields CDR1 SEHNR and CDR2 FQNEAQ (reference sequence). V lost 5 bases and J lost 3, with 10 bases in between. Written as DNA, the CDR3 is TGTGCCAGCAGCCGACAGGAATACACTGAAGCTTTCTTT. Translation: CASSRQEYTEAFF.

The chain has TRBV14 and TRBJ2-7; weak D call: TRBD2 (5 bases). The CDR3 covers 14 residues. Germline V CDR1 and CDR2: SGHDN, FVKESK. Trimming pared 1 base from V and 2 bases from J, leaving 9 bases between. CDR3 residues: CASSQAGIPYEQYF. In DNA form, the CDR3 reads TGTGCCAGCAGCCAAGCCGGGATCCCCTACGAGCAGTACTTC.

The V gene is TRBV23-1, the J gene TRBJ1-3, with 10 bases matching TRBD1. TRBV23-1 belongs to the ORF category, with a function that is uncertain. J was trimmed by 0 bases and V by 9 bases; bases with no gene match: 8. The CDR3 contains 16 residues. CDR3 in amino acids: CARRDRGKFSGNTIYF. As DNA, the CDR3 is TGCGCCAGAAGGGACAGGGGAAAATTCTCTGGAAACACCATATATTTT.

This chain uses TRBV19 with TRBJ2-6; TRBD2 aligns across 11 bases. Germline CDR1 is LNHDA and CDR2 is SQIVND (reference sequence). V gave up 2 bases and J gave up 4 bases; unmatched junction bases: 4. The CDR3 covers 17 residues. The chain's CDR3 is CASSIIAGGRGANVLTF. CDR3 nucleotide sequence: TGTGCCAGTAGTATAATAGCGGGAGGGCGGGGGGCCAACGTCCTGACTTTC.

The chain carries TRBV5-1 and TRBJ1-1; 10 positions agree with TRBD1. The CDR3 loop spans 13 amino acids. Germline V gives CDR1 SGHRS, CDR2 YFSETQ. Unmatched junction bases numbered 0, after V lost 4 bases and J lost 3 bases. CDR3 nucleotides: TGCGCCAGCAGCGACAGGGGGCACACTGAAGCTTTCTTT. It encodes CASSDRGHTEAFF.

The J gene is TRBJ1-5, the V gene TRBV7-8; D is uncertain. The CDR3 runs 15 residues. Trimming left V 0 bases short and J 9 bases short, with 15 bases between. Germline V gene lookup returns CDR1 SGHVS and CDR2 FQNEAQ. The CDR3 sequence: CASSLAGAIRGPQHF. CDR3 DNA sequence: TGTGCCAGCAGCTTAGCCGGAGCAATACGGGGGCCCCAGCATTTT. Full variable domain (missing parts from reference TRBV7-8 and TRBJ1-5): GAGVSQSPRYKVAKRGQDVALRCDPISGHVSLFWYQQALGQGPEFLTYFQNEAQLDKSGLPSDRFFAERPEGSVSTLKIQRTQQEDSAVYLCASSLAGAIRGPQHFGDGTRLSIL.

This clone was detected only once. The chain carries TRBV30 and TRBJ1-3; unclear D gene. This CDR3 region has 15 residues. Germline lookup yields CDR1 GTSNPN and CDR2 SVGIG (reference sequence). V was pared by 0 bases and J by 0 bases, with 9 bases between. CDR3 coding DNA: TGTGCCTGGAGTGTAGACACTTTCTCTGGAAACACCATATATTTT. Its translation: CAWSVDTFSGNTIYF.